These 15 T cell receptor beta chains share one sample of origin, sequenced in a study of graft-versus-host responses after intestinal transplantation. Generated by immunoSEQ multiplex PCR, the TCRdb table keeps only in-frame clones and is missing some. The sample consists of 90,000 to 130,000 clones, 90% to 95% of them appearing once. Antigens of these TCRs are unknown. Sequencing used unstimulated CD8+ T cells sorted from spleen or lymph node cells, obtained before transplant. Receptor source: a human donor who was the organ donor for an intestinal transplant.

The rearrangement joins TRBV9 to TRBJ2-3, with D perhaps assigned TRBD1 or TRBD2 (5 bases each). This CDR3 is 15 amino acids long. V lost 0 bases to trimming and J lost 6 bases, with 14 bases between them. The germline CDR1 and CDR2 sequences are SGDLS and YYNGEE. The DNA of the CDR3 is TGTGCCAGCAGCGTAGGTGAGGGGTCCGTTGATACGCAGTATTTT. Amino acids: CASSVGEGSVDTQYF.

This chain connects TRBV12-2 to TRBJ2-3. TRBV12-2 is given as a pseudogene. The CDR3 has 15 amino acids. The chain's CDR3 is CASRLGMPASDTQYF. In nucleotides, the CDR3 is TGTGCAAGTCGCTTAGGTATGCCCGCCTCAGATACGCAGTATTTT.

V is TRBV4-2 and J is TRBJ2-3, with D possibly being TRBD1 or TRBD2 (6 bases each). Per germline, CDR1 LGHNA and CDR2 YNFKEQ. V was shortened by 5 bases and J by 0 bases, with 15 bases between the two germline ends. The CDR3 is 16 residues long. CDR3 in DNA: TGTGCCAGCAGCTCGCGGGACACCGTTAGCACAGATACGCAGTATTTT. Protein product: CASSSRDTVSTDTQYF.

About this clone itself: Different DNA sequences within this sample yield the same CDR3. Here the CDR3 reads CASSVGADTQYF. The DNA for the CDR3 is TGTGCCAGCAGCGTAGGAGCAGATACGCAGTATTTT. The rearrangement links TRBV9 to TRBJ2-3; D not resolved. This CDR3 spans 12 amino acids. CDR1 is SGDLS and CDR2 is YYNGEE in the germline V gene. V gave up 0 bases and J gave up 4 bases, with 3 bases separating them. Filled out from reference TRBV9 and TRBJ2-3, the complete variable domain reads DSGVTQTPKHLITATGQRVTLRCSPRSGDLSVYWYQQSLDQGLQFLIQYYNGEERAKGNILERFSAQQFPDLHSELNLSSLELGDSALYFCASSVGADTQYFGPGTRLTVL.

The chain couples TRBV13 to TRBJ1-1; 12 bases are a match to TRBD1. Germline trimming cut 8 bases from V and 5 bases from J; bases unmatched to any gene: 9. The germline V gene encodes CDR1 PRHDT and CDR2 FYEKMQ (reference sequence). The CDR3 spans 15 residues. The CDR3 is CASGGTGGAGTEAFF. DNA for the CDR3: TGTGCCAGCGGGGGGACAGGGGGCGCGGGGACTGAAGCTTTCTTT.

The chain carries TRBV9 and TRBJ2-3, with D unclear. This CDR3 has 13 amino acids. V dropped 3 bases and J dropped 2 bases, with 7 bases sitting between them. Germline CDR1 reads SGDLS; CDR2 reads YYNGEE. The CDR3 region is CASSEYPTDTQYF. Written as DNA, the CDR3 is TGTGCCAGCAGCGAATACCCCACAGATACGCAGTATTTT. The full variable domain, with the rest looked up from reference TRBV9 and TRBJ2-3, is DSGVTQTPKHLITATGQRVTLRCSPRSGDLSVYWYQQSLDQGLQFLIQYYNGEERAKGNILERFSAQQFPDLHSELNLSSLELGDSALYFCASSEYPTDTQYFGPGTRLTVL.

This chain joins TRBV6-4 and TRBJ2-6, with TRBD2 as a possible D gene (6 bases). Trimming left V 3 bases short and J 1 base short, with 7 bases between. This CDR3 spans 15 amino acids. Germline V gives CDR1 MRHNA, CDR2 SNTAGT. The CDR3 here is CASSEGGSGANVLTF. For the CDR3, the DNA is TGTGCCAGCAGTGAAGGAGGGTCTGGGGCCAACGTCCTGACTTTC.

The genes are TRBV19 and TRBJ2-1; D perhaps matches TRBD1 (5 bases). Looked up from germline, CDR1 is LNHDA and CDR2 is SQIVND (reference sequence). With 5 bases removed from V and 3 bases from J, the gap between germline ends came to 11 bases. This CDR3 has 14 amino acids. CDR3 nucleotides: TGTGCCAGTAGTGTGAGTCAGGGCTACAATGAGCAGTTCTTC. Protein product: CASSVSQGYNEQFF.

This clone was observed once. The chain links TRBV27 to TRBJ2-7; TRBD2 aligns across 12 bases. The ends lost 6 bases at V and 7 bases at J; junction bases unmatched: 10. Germline assignment: CDR1 MNHEY and CDR2 SMNVEV (reference sequence). The CDR3 is made up of 15 amino acids. DNA for the CDR3: TGTGCCAGCAGCCTAGCGGGAGGGGTACCGGAAGAGCAGTACTTC. The encoded protein is CASSLAGGVPEEQYF.

The chain joins TRBV6-5 to TRBJ2-5; TRBD1 is a possible D gene (5 bases). The germline V gene encodes CDR1 MNHEY and CDR2 SVGAGI. Trimming removed 7 bases at V and 3 bases at J, with 15 bases between. The CDR3 runs to 14 residues. The CDR3 sequence: CASTEYRLKETQYF. Here the CDR3 DNA reads TGTGCCAGCACAGAGTACAGGTTAAAAGAGACCCAGTACTTC.

This chain uses TRBV9 with TRBJ2-3; 7 nucleotides match TRBD2. Germline V gene data show CDR1 as SGDLS and CDR2 as YYNGEE. V shed 4 bases, J shed 3 bases, and the junction held 5 bases outside the gene matches. CDR3 size: 14 residues. Here the CDR3 reads CASSWEGSTDTQYF. The CDR3 DNA sequence: TGTGCCAGCAGCTGGGAGGGCTCTACAGATACGCAGTATTTT.

The V and J genes are TRBV5-4 and TRBJ2-1, with D perhaps TRBD2 (6 bases). Germline CDR1 and CDR2: SGHNT and YYREEE (reference sequence). The V end was cut by 0 bases, the J end by 8 bases, with 21 bases between. The CDR3 totals 17 residues. The CDR3 DNA follows: TGTGCCAGCAGCTTGGCCCTAGGACCGGGAGTGGGCCATGAGCAGTTCTTC. This codes for CASSLALGPGVGHEQFF.

The gene calls are TRBV19 and TRBJ1-1; perhaps TRBD1 as D (6 bases). The germline CDR1 and CDR2 sequences are LNHDA and SQIVND (reference sequence). The V and J ends lost 3 bases and 4 bases respectively, with 15 bases between them. The CDR3 extends over 15 amino acids. CDR3 amino acids: CASSIIGGRGTEAFF. The CDR3 bases are TGTGCCAGTAGTATTATAGGGGGAAGGGGCACTGAAGCTTTCTTT.

The rearrangement uses TRBV5-1 and TRBJ1-2; 7 nucleotides match TRBD1. The trim removed 4 bases at V and 2 bases at J, leaving 2 bases unmatched. CDR1 is SGHRS and CDR2 is YFSETQ in the germline V gene. The CDR3 loop spans 13 amino acids. The CDR3: CASSPGQNYGYTF. The CDR3 region has the DNA TGCGCCAGCAGCCCGGGACAGAACTATGGCTACACCTTC.

CDR3 nucleotide sequence: TGCGCCAGCAGTGATGATAGCGGGAGACCCACCTACGAGCAGTACTTC. It is translated as CASSDDSGRPTYEQYF. The genes are TRBV10-1 and TRBJ2-7, with TRBD2 matching over 9 bases. This CDR3 has 16 amino acids. Germline V lookup: CDR1 WNHNN, CDR2 SYGVQD (reference sequence). Germline trimming cut 3 bases from V and 2 bases from J; bases unmatched to any gene: 8.